This T cell receptor beta chain came from a study of shared clonotypes between healthy human individuals. Study at large: The plates for each donor numbered three CD4 naive, three CD4 memory, two CD8 naive and one CD8 memory.

General study points: Some clonotypes were shared by all four sorted-subset donors, while others were not shared. The non-shared ones had lower generation probabilities than the shared ones. The donor pool, a small one, limited the genetic and exposure-history diversity represented.

This clone was found a few times. Antigen: not known. At the deep level, the assay was run. Profiling relied on immunoSEQ multiplex PCR, and the TCRdb table lists in-frame clones only, not all of them. In the table there are under 750,000 clones, 55% to 75% of which are singletons. The sequence was collected from a woman younger than 45 in good health. The sequenced material came from memory CD4+ T cells sorted from blood. The subset is: CD45RA-negative fraction.

The CDR3 sequence is CASSLGHMNTEAFF. The DNA for the CDR3 is TGTGCCAGCAGCTTGGGACATATGAACACTGAAGCTTTCTTT. The chain is built from TRBV7-2 and TRBJ1-1; D perhaps matches TRBD1 (6 bases). The CDR3 consists of 14 residues. From germline, CDR1 is SGHTA and CDR2 FQGNSA. V lost 3 bases, J lost 0 bases, and 8 bases lay in between.